This TCR beta chain originates from a study of blood T cells in healthy people across ages. Germline lookup yields CDR1 SGHRS and CDR2 YFSETQ. The junction had 7 bases not matched to a gene; V was cut back by 0 bases and J by 8 bases. The CDR3 extends over 14 amino acids. Then a second PCR, running about 6 to 12 cycles, was carried out with a sample-barcoded 5' primer and a J-beta primer mix. Each cDNA molecule received a tag from a template-switch adaptor that had 12 random nucleotides. TCRdb itself ran the 5' RACE reads through MiXCR, one entry per CDR3 protein. Here the sample spans a few hundred thousand distinct CDR3 sequences, roughly a quarter being singletons. This sample also belongs to another study, concerning T cells of mothers and their children. According to that study: Related and unrelated pairs show TCR recombination output that thymic selection shapes similarly.

This sequence was found in a boy aged 2 to 10 in good health. The sequenced sample was blood. This chain connects TRBV5-1 to TRBJ1-2; 7 bases align to TRBD1. CDR3 bases: TGCGCCAGCAGCTTGGACAGGGGATCGGGGGGCTACACCTTC. This gives the protein CASSLDRGSGGYTF.